The 26 T cell receptor beta chains in this list originate from one sample, sequenced in a study of radiotherapy plus CTLA-4 blockade in lung cancer. Generated by immunoSEQ multiplex PCR, the TCRdb table keeps only in-frame clones and is missing some. The sample has 70,000 to 100,000 clones, more than 75% seen once. The sample here was peripheral blood, taken from a patient treated with radiotherapy plus ipilimumab. These receptor sequences come from a human donor with non-small cell lung cancer who had a partial response to radiotherapy plus ipilimumab.

The gene calls are TRBV7-2 and TRBJ2-2, with D hard to call. The CDR3 sequence is 16 residues long. V dropped 5 bases and J dropped 1 base, with 14 bases sitting between them. Per the germline V gene, CDR1 is SGHTA and CDR2 is FQGNSA. The CDR3 DNA reads TGTGCCAGCAGCGCACTTCCCTTATTGAACACCGGGGAGCTGTTTTTT. Translated, it gives CASSALPLLNTGELFF.

V and J are TRBV19 and TRBJ1-1; the match to TRBD1 covers 9 bases. The germline CDR1 and CDR2 sequences are LNHDA and SQIVND (reference sequence). There are 16 residues in the CDR3. Trimming at V came to 5 bases and at J to 4 bases, leaving 11 bases not matched to a gene. CDR3 nucleotides: TGTGCCAGTAGTCCGCGGACAGGGGATTGGGGCACTGAAGCTTTCTTT. Its protein product is CASSPRTGDWGTEAFF.

This rearrangement joins TRBV5-1 to TRBJ2-5, with 8 nucleotides matching TRBD2. This CDR3 contains 15 residues. V shed 2 bases and J 5 bases; nucleotides not matched to a gene: 8. Germline assignment: CDR1 SGHRS and CDR2 YFSETQ. DNA for the CDR3: TGCGCCAGCAGCTTCCAGCGGGAGATCGGTGAGACCCAGTACTTC. It codes for CASSFQREIGETQYF.

This CDR3 reads CASSQERLGGFQFF. CDR3 DNA: TGCGCCAGCAGCCAAGAGCGACTAGGAGGGTTTCAGTTCTTC. This sequence joins TRBV4-1 and TRBJ2-1, with D possibly being TRBD2 (6 bases). The germline V gene has CDR1 MGHRA and CDR2 YSYEKL. V was trimmed by 0 bases and J by 13 bases, leaving 16 bases between them. The CDR3 extends over 14 amino acids.

This clone showed up just once. For the CDR3, the DNA is TGTGCCTGGAGTCCCGGGACAGACCAAGAGACCCAGTACTTC. The encoded protein is CAWSPGTDQETQYF. The rearrangement uses TRBV30 and TRBJ2-5, with 7 positions matching TRBD1. The CDR3 sequence is 14 residues long. The germline gives CDR1 GTSNPN, CDR2 SVGIG (reference sequence). V shed 2 bases and J 0 bases; nucleotides not matched to a gene: 3.

This clone has a single count. The V gene is TRBV27, the J gene TRBJ1-1, with TRBD1 identical over 9 bases. CDR1 and CDR2 from the germline V gene are MNHEY and SMNVEV (reference sequence). The length of the CDR3 is 18 residues. V trimming: 3 bases; J trimming: 0 bases; junction bases outside the gene matches: 11. The CDR3, as DNA: TGTGCCAGCAGTTTCCTTGGACAGGGGCCGGCTTTGAACACTGAAGCTTTCTTT. Translation: CASSFLGQGPALNTEAFF.

The chain has TRBV6-1 and TRBJ1-1; no clear D. Trimming took 4 bases from V and 4 from J, leaving 13 bases between them. Germline V lookup: CDR1 MNHNS, CDR2 SASEGT. The CDR3 is 14 amino acids. The DNA of the CDR3 is TGTGCCAGCAGTGTCCCTCGACGGAGCACTGAAGCTTTCTTT. Its translation is CASSVPRRSTEAFF.

The genes are TRBV7-9 and TRBJ2-3; TRBD2 aligns across 9 bases. The CDR3 has 14 residues. After removal of 4 bases from V and 3 bases from J, the junction contained 2 bases not matched to a gene. Germline loops: CDR1 SEHNR, CDR2 FQNEAQ (reference sequence). The CDR3 DNA reads as TGTGCCAGCAGCTCAGCGGGAGGTACAGATACGCAGTATTTT. This encodes CASSSAGGTDTQYF.

This clone was counted a single time. The V gene is TRBV2, the J gene TRBJ2-5; the D gene is possibly TRBD1 (6 bases). Trimming stripped 0 bases from V and 5 bases from J, with 10 bases between. This CDR3 comprises 14 residues. In germline, CDR1 is SNHLY, CDR2 FYNNEI. The CDR3 DNA is TGTGCCAGCAGTGAAGCCCAGGGGATGGAGACCCAGTACTTC. Protein: CASSEAQGMETQYF.

The V call is TRBV19, the J call TRBJ2-3; 7 positions agree with TRBD2. This CDR3 contains 15 residues. Losses at the gene ends were 6 bases for V and 2 bases for J; bases not matched to a gene: 8. The germline V gene encodes CDR1 LNHDA and CDR2 SQIVND (reference sequence). The CDR3 DNA follows: TGTGCCAGTAGGAAATCTAGCGGCCCCACAGATACGCAGTATTTT. It codes for CASRKSSGPTDTQYF.

The V gene is TRBV18, the J gene TRBJ1-1; TRBD1 matches at 12 bases. The germline gives CDR1 KGHSH, CDR2 LQKENI. V lost 5 bases to trimming and J lost 0 bases; unmatched junction nucleotides: 4. The CDR3 is 16 amino acids. The chain's CDR3 is CASSAGTGGVNTEAFF. The CDR3 DNA sequence: TGTGCCAGCTCAGCGGGGACAGGGGGCGTGAACACTGAAGCTTTCTTT.

This clone was seen once. The gene calls are TRBV30 and TRBJ1-1; TRBD1 matches 7 bases. Losses at the gene ends were 4 bases for V and 3 bases for J; bases not matched to a gene: 8. The CDR3 contains 14 residues. Germline CDR1 and CDR2: GTSNPN and SVGIG (reference sequence). CDR3 nucleotides: TGTGCCTGGACCAAAAAGGGGGCCGACACTGAAGCTTTCTTT. This translates into CAWTKKGADTEAFF.

The chain employs TRBV10-1 and TRBJ2-7; unclear D gene. Trimming took off 6 bases at V and 0 bases at J, with 12 bases between the two ends. Germline values: CDR1 WNHNN, CDR2 SYGVQD (reference sequence). The CDR3 consists of 14 residues. This CDR3 is CASRDDSSSYEQYV. CDR3 nucleotide sequence: TGCGCCAGCAGAGACGACTCGAGCTCCTACGAGCAGTACGTC.

V and J are TRBV7-9 and TRBJ1-4; D not certain. Trimming shortened V by 1 base and J by 5 bases, and 11 bases separated the two germline ends. The CDR3 is made up of 15 amino acids. Germline V gives CDR1 SEHNR, CDR2 FQNEAQ (reference sequence). The CDR3 spells CASSLGRGLNEKLFF. In DNA, the CDR3 is TGTGCCAGCAGCTTAGGACGGGGTCTCAATGAAAAACTGTTTTTT.

This sequence joins TRBV6-5 and TRBJ2-7, with 7 bases matching TRBD1. With V trimmed by 5 bases and J by 4 bases, 5 bases remained unmatched. This CDR3 comprises 13 residues. Germline values: CDR1 MNHEY, CDR2 SVGAGI. The CDR3 protein is CASSRPTGYEQYF. CDR3 bases: TGTGCCAGCAGTCGCCCGACAGGGTACGAGCAGTACTTC.

The V and J genes are TRBV15 and TRBJ1-6; TRBD1 might be the D (5 bases). The CDR3 length is 14 residues. V lost 9 bases to trimming and J lost 5 bases, with 14 bases between them. Looked up from germline, CDR1 is LNHNV and CDR2 is YYDKDF (reference sequence). The CDR3 loop is CATKTEADNSPLHF. The DNA of the CDR3 is TGTGCCACGAAGACAGAAGCCGATAATTCACCCCTCCACTTT.

The chain recombines TRBV5-1 with TRBJ2-5, with TRBD1 matching over 7 bases. From germline, CDR1 is SGHRS and CDR2 YFSETQ. This CDR3 is 16 amino acids long. V was pared by 2 bases and J by 2 bases, with 9 bases of the junction left unmatched. CDR3 DNA: TGCGCCAGCAGCTTAGGTCCGGCAGGGGGACAAGAGACCCAGTACTTC. Translation gives CASSLGPAGGQETQYF.

The chain uses TRBV9 and TRBJ1-3; tentatively, D is TRBD1 (5 bases). In germline, CDR1 is SGDLS, CDR2 YYNGEE. Trimming removed 3 bases from V and 6 bases from J, with 16 bases in between. The CDR3 has 15 residues. The CDR3 DNA sequence: TGTGCCAGCAGCGCCCCACGGGGGTGGGAAAACACCATATATTTT. Translated: CASSAPRGWENTIYF.

The chain recombines TRBV9 with TRBJ1-2; 7 nucleotides line up with TRBD1. The germline gives CDR1 SGDLS, CDR2 YYNGEE. The length of the CDR3 is 14 residues. The junction had 10 bases not matched to a gene; V was cut back by 3 bases and J by 8 bases. This CDR3 is CASSAGGALGGYTF. The DNA of the CDR3 is TGTGCCAGCAGCGCAGGGGGAGCCTTAGGGGGCTACACCTTC.

The rearrangement uses TRBV27 and TRBJ2-5; TRBD2 is a possible D gene (5 bases). V was shortened by 3 bases and J by 1 base, with 12 bases between the two germline ends. Looked up from germline, CDR1 is MNHEY and CDR2 is SMNVEV (reference sequence). The CDR3 totals 15 residues. CDR3 sequence reads: CASSFEGHFQETQYF. CDR3 DNA sequence: TGTGCCAGCAGTTTTGAGGGCCACTTCCAAGAGACCCAGTACTTC.

This clone was picked up a small number of times. The V and J genes are TRBV30 and TRBJ1-6, with D unresolved. CDR1 and CDR2 from the germline V gene are GTSNPN and SVGIG (reference sequence). The CDR3 is made up of 14 amino acids. V was trimmed by 5 bases and J by 4 bases, leaving 12 bases between them. CDR3 DNA: TGTGCCTGGGAATCCGGGTCGTATAATTCACCCCTCCACTTT. It translates to CAWESGSYNSPLHF.

The genes are TRBV29-1 and TRBJ1-1; D is unclear. Germline loops: CDR1 SQVTM, CDR2 ANQGSEA. V was pared by 7 bases and J by 3 bases, with 9 bases between. The CDR3 loop spans 11 amino acids. CDR3 sequence (DNA): TGCAGCGCCGAGAGGGACACTGAAGCTTTCTTT. Translating gives CSAERDTEAFF. Full variable domain (missing parts from reference TRBV29-1 and TRBJ1-1): SAVISQKPSRDICQRGTSLTIQCQVDSQVTMMFWYRQQPGQSLTLIATANQGSEATYESGFVIDKFPISRPNLTFSTLTVSNMSPEDSSIYLCSAERDTEAFFGQGTRLTVV.

The chain joins TRBV7-2 to TRBJ2-7; a possible D gene is TRBD2 (5 bases). This CDR3 is 14 amino acids long. Trimming stripped 5 bases from V and 3 bases from J, with 14 bases between. CDR1 is SGHTA and CDR2 is FQGNSA in the germline V gene. CDR3 loop: CASSEVSGIYEQYF. The CDR3 coding sequence is TGTGCCAGCAGCGAAGTATCGGGGATCTACGAGCAGTACTTC. Combining the CDR3 with reference TRBV7-2 and TRBJ2-7 gives the whole variable domain GAGVSQSPSNKVTEKGKDVELRCDPISGHTALYWYRQSLGQGLEFLIYFQGNSAPDKSGLPSDRFSAERTGGSVSTLTIQRTQQEDSAVYLCASSEVSGIYEQYFGPGTRLTVT.

The rearrangement links TRBV7-9 to TRBJ2-5; weak D call: TRBD1 (6 bases). The length of the CDR3 is 15 residues. Germline V CDR1 and CDR2: SEHNR, FQNEAQ (reference sequence). V lost 2 bases, J lost 5 bases, and 15 bases lay in between. The CDR3 reads CASSLIGTQGETQYF. The DNA for the CDR3 is TGTGCCAGCAGCTTAATTGGCACTCAGGGGGAGACCCAGTACTTC.

The rearrangement uses TRBV4-2 and TRBJ2-1; D might be TRBD2 (5 bases). Deletions cut 0 bases from V and 5 bases from J, with 11 bases between. Germline CDR1 is LGHNA and CDR2 is YNFKEQ. CDR3 length: 15 residues. This chain's CDR3 is CASSQESLADNEQFF. Here the CDR3 DNA reads TGTGCCAGCAGCCAAGAGTCTCTAGCAGACAATGAGCAGTTCTTC.

CDR3 loop: CASSSRGNSGNTIYF. CDR3 coding DNA: TGTGCCAGCAGTTCAAGGGGAAATAGTGGAAACACCATATATTTT. V usage is TRBV6-1 and J usage is TRBJ1-3, with a possible D match to TRBD1 (5 bases). Trimming left V 5 bases short and J 3 bases short, with 14 bases between. CDR1 and CDR2 from the germline V gene are MNHNS and SASEGT. The CDR3 totals 15 residues.